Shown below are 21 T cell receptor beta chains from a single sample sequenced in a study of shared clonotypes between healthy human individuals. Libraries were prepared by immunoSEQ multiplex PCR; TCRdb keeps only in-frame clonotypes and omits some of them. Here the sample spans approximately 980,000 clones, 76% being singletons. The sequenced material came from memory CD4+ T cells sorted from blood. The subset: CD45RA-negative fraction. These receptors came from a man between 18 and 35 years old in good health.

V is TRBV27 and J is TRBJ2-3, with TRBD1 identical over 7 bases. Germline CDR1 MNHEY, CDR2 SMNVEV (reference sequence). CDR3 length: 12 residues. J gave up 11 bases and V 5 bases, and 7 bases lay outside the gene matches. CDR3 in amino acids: CASSPRDREQYF. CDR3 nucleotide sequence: TGTGCCAGCAGTCCCAGGGACAGAGAGCAGTATTTT.

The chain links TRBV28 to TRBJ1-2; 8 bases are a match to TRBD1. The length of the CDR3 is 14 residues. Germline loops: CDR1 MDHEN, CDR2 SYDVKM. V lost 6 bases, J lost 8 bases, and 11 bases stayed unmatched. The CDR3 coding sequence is TGTGCCAGCAGGGGTTCAGGGGGCGGAGAAGGCTACACCTTC. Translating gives CASRGSGGGEGYTF.

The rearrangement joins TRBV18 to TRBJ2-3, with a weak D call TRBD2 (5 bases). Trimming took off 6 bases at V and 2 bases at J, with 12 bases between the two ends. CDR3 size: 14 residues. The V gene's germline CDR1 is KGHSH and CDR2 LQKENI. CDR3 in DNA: TGTGCCAGCTCCGAGACGGGAATCACAGATACGCAGTATTTT. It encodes CASSETGITDTQYF.

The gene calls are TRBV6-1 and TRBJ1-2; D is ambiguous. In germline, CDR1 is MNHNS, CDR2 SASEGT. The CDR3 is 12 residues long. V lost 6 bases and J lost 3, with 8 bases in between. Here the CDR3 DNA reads TGTGCCAGCAGGGACGGATACTATGGCTACACCTTC. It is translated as CASRDGYYGYTF.

The CDR3 protein is CASSLSGGEQFF. CDR3 nucleotides: TGCGCCAGCAGCTTATCGGGGGGCGAGCAGTTCTTC. This sequence joins TRBV5-1 and TRBJ2-1; D perhaps matches TRBD2 (7 bases). The V gene lost 2 bases and the J gene lost 10 bases, with 10 bases spanning the gap. Germline V gives CDR1 SGHRS, CDR2 YFSETQ. This CDR3 is 12 amino acids long. Full variable domain (rest looked up from reference TRBV5-1 and TRBJ2-1): KAGVTQTPRYLIKTRGQQVTLSCSPISGHRSVSWYQQTPGQGLQFLFEYFSETQRNKGNFPGRFSGRQFSNSRSEMNVSTLELGDSALYLCASSLSGGEQFFGPGTRLTVL.

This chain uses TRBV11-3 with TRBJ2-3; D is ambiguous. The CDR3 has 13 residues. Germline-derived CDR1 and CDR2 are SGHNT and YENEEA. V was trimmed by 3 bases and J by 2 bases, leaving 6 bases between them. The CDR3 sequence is CASSFGYTDTQYF. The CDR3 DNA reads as TGTGCCAGCAGCTTCGGGTACACAGATACGCAGTATTTT.

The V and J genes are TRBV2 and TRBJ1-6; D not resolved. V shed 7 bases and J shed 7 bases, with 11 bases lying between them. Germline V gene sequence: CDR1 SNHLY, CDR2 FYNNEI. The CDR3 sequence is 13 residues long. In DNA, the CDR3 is TGTGCCAGCACTACCGAGATGAATTCACCCCTCCACTTT. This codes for CASTTEMNSPLHF.

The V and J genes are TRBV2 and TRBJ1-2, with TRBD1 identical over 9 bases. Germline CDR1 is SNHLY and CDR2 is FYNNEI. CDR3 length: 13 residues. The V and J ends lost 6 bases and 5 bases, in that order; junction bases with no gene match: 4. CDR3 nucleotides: TGTGCCAGCAGCACAGGGGGCGGTTATGGCTACACCTTC. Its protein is CASSTGGGYGYTF.

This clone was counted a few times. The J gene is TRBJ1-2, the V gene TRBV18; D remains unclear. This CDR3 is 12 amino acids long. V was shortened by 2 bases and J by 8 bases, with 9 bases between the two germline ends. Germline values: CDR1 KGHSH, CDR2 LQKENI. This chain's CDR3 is CASSPEGWGYTF. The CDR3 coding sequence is TGTGCCAGCTCACCAGAGGGTTGGGGCTACACCTTC.

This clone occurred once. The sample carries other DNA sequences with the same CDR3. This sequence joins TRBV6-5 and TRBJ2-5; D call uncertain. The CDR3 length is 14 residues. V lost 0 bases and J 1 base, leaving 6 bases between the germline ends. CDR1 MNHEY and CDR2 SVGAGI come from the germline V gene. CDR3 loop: CASSYSALQETQYF. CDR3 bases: TGTGCCAGCAGTTACTCCGCCCTCCAAGAGACCCAGTACTTC.

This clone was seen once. CDR3 sequence (DNA): TGTGCCAGCAGGTCCGGGACAGGGTACACCGGGGAGCTGTTTTTT. It translates to CASRSGTGYTGELFF. The chain recombines TRBV7-6 with TRBJ2-2; 9 bases line up with TRBD1. V shed 6 bases and J 3 bases; nucleotides not matched to a gene: 5. Germline CDR1 and CDR2: SGHVS and FNYEAQ. CDR3 size: 15 residues.

CDR3 bases: TGTGCCAGCAGCCAATCGGGGAGAGATCAGCCCCAGCATTTT. Translating gives CASSQSGRDQPQHF. This rearrangement joins TRBV16 to TRBJ1-5; unclear D gene. Germline V gene data show CDR1 as KGHSY and CDR2 as FQNENV. The CDR3 is made up of 14 amino acids. The V end lost 0 bases, the J end lost 5 bases, and 8 bases lay between the germline ends.

CDR3 in amino acids: CASTPGQGAYEQYF. For the CDR3, the DNA is TGTGCCAGCACCCCAGGACAGGGGGCCTACGAGCAGTACTTC. This chain joins TRBV6-1 and TRBJ2-7, with 10 positions matching TRBD1. J was trimmed by 2 bases and V by 7 bases; bases with no gene match: 5. The CDR3 is 14 amino acids. The germline V gene has CDR1 MNHNS and CDR2 SASEGT.

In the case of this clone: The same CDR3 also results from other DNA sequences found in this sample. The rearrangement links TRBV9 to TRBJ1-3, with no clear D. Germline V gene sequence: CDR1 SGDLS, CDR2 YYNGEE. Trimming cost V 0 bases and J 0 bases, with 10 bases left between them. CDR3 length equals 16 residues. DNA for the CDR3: TGTGCCAGCAGCGTAGGAGAGGGAAGCTCTGGAAACACCATATATTTT. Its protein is CASSVGEGSSGNTIYF.

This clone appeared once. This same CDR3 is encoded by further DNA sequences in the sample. The CDR3 is CASSPRGGSTDTQYF. The CDR3 nucleotides read TGTGCCAGCAGCCCCCGGGGCGGGAGTACAGATACGCAGTATTTT. The V and J genes are TRBV7-2 and TRBJ2-3, with TRBD2 matching 7 bases. V lost 5 bases to trimming and J lost 3 bases; unmatched junction nucleotides: 8. The CDR3 contains 15 residues. Per germline, CDR1 SGHTA and CDR2 FQGNSA.

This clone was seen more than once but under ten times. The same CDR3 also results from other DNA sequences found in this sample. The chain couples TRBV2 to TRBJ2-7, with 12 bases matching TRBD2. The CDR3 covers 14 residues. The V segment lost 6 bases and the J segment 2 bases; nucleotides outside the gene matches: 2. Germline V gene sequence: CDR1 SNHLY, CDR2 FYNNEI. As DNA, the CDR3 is TGTGCCAGCAGGAGGACTAGCGGGGCCTACGAGCAGTACTTC. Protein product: CASRRTSGAYEQYF.

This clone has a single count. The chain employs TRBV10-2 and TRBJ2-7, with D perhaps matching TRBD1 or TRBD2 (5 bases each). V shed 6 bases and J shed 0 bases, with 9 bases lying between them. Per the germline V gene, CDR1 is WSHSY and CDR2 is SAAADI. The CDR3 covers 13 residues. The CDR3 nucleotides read TGCGCCAGCAGAGGGACCCTCTCCTACGAGCAGTACTTC. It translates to CASRGTLSYEQYF.

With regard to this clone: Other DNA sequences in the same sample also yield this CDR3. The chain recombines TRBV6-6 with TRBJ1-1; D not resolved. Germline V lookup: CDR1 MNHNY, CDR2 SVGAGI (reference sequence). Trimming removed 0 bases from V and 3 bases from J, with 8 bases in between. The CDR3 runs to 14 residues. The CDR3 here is CASSYSGRDTEAFF. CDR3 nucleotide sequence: TGTGCCAGCAGTTACTCGGGGAGGGACACTGAAGCTTTCTTT.

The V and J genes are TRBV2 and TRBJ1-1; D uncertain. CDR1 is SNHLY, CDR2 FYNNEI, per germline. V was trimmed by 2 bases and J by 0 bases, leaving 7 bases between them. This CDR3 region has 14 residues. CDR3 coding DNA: TGTGCCAGCAGTGAAACCGTCCTGAACACTGAAGCTTTCTTT. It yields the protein CASSETVLNTEAFF.

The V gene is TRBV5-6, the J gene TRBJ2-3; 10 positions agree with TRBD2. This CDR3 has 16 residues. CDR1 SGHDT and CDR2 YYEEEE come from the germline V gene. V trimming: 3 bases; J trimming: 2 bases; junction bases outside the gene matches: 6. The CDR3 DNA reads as TGTGCCAGCAGCTGGCGGACTAGCGGCTACACAGATACGCAGTATTTT. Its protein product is CASSWRTSGYTDTQYF.

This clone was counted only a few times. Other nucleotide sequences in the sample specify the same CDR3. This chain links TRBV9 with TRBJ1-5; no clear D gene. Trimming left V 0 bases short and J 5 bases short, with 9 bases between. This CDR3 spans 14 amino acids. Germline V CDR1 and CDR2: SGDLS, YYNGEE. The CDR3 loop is CASSVAGVDQPQHF. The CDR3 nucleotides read TGTGCCAGCAGCGTAGCGGGTGTGGATCAGCCCCAGCATTTT.